This entry describes one T cell receptor (beta chain). The clone's antigen remains unknown. Base qualities are not recorded, but no much larger clone differs from it by a single base. This entry belongs to a study of blood T cell repertoires in COVID-19 (TCRdb year 2020). Regarding the research as a whole: Collaborator samples came from the United States, Italy and Spain and covered acute and convalescent phases of COVID-19. The prospective study material was composed of cDNA or gDNA derived from T cells, B-cell-depleted T cells, or PBMCs. Deeply sampled blood TCRbeta repertoires from subjects exposed to, actively infected with, or recovered from COVID-19 were included in the dataset. The repertoires were released in a freely available public database intended as a resource for research on the immune response to SARS-CoV-2. Samples came from the ongoing ImmuneRACE study (first 160 participants) plus 1,254 subjects from 6 global collaborators. The sample metadata nearly always contained a de-identified subject ID, COVID-19 status, age in years and sex. HLA class I and class II types, where available, came from metadata supplied by the sample provider rather than from assay-based typing. The research as a whole found: The quantity of clinical and demographic metadata differed by source and by participant and was supplied without curation.

TCRbeta CDR3 regions were amplified from genomic DNA using the immunoSEQ Assay, a bias-controlled multiplex PCR. In the source study's methods: The number of nucleated cells in each sample was estimated from the amplification of reference gene primers within the assay. To quantify the absolute abundance of each unique TCRbeta CDR3 rearrangement, sequence reads were collapsed and filtered. For each sample, productive Simpson clonality was calculated by taking the square root of Simpson's diversity index across productive rearrangements. TCRdb holds this immuneACCESS table with in-frame rearrangements only. Some clones are missing; in checked studies, unresolved V genes explain under half, and the rest has no known cause. For V, J and clone size, that table is used; D and trimming come from the DNA. The sample table shows roughly 87,000 clones, and about 85% are seen once. The biggest ten clones account for 3% of the sample.

One collaborating source in Seattle enrolled patients while the patients were actively infected and followed the patients over time throughout the course of disease. Collaborating institutions collected whole blood in K2EDTA tubes following their own protocols. For TCRbeta analysis, collaborators shipped samples as frozen whole blood, isolated PBMCs, or DNA extracted from either of those sample types. V is trimmed back by 5 bases and J by 3 bases, and the junction contains 10 bases that no gene match accounts for. Spanning cysteine to phenylalanine, the CDR3 consists of 15 amino acids. The DNA shown is the 45-base CDR3, in frame from base 1. CDR1 and CDR2, per the germline V gene, are SGHRS and YFSETQ.

This TCR was recovered from a woman aged 80 or over with COVID-19, enrolled during active disease. The rearrangement combines TRBV5-1 with TRBJ2-5; 7 nucleotides in the junction match TRBD1. The sequenced sample consisted of peripheral blood. The CDR3 protein sequence reads: CASRPSGTAEETQYF. The nucleotide sequence reads TGCGCCAGCAGACCCTCCGGGACAGCCGAAGAGACCCAGTACTTC.